Detailed here is one T cell receptor beta chain. Its antigen remains unidentified. The data are from a study of neoadjuvant nivolumab and ipilimumab in lung cancer. General study points: Resected-tumor TCR richness correlated positively with pretherapy blood richness. Pathologic regression was not significantly tied to TCR clonality. TCR richness and clonality were higher in tumors than adjacent uninvolved lung. Only a small number of samples underwent TCR sequencing.

Only in-frame clones appear in the TCRdb table, and some are missing; sequencing was by immunoSEQ multiplex PCR. The sample carries approximately 40,000 clones, 75% to 90% recorded once. The CDR3 sequence is 14 residues long. CDR1 and CDR2 (germline): SGHKS, YYEKEE (reference sequence). V gave up 4 bases and J gave up 8 bases; unmatched junction bases: 10. This TCR was sampled from an adult with non-small cell lung cancer. The sequencing here drew on peripheral blood, taken before neoadjuvant nivolumab, alone or with ipilimumab. The chain combines TRBV5-5 with TRBJ1-2; the match to TRBD1 covers 8 bases. The CDR3 bases are TGTGCCAGCAGCCAGCAGGGGGCTTTGGGAGGCTACACCTTC. This gives the protein CASSQQGALGGYTF.